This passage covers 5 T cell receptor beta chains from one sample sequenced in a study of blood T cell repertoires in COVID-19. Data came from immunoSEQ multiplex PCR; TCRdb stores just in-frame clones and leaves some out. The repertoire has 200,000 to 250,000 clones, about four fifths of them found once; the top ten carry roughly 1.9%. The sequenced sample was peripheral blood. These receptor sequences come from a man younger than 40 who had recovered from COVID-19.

CDR3 nucleotide sequence: TGCGCCAGCAGCTTGGTAGGGGGGGCGAATTCACCCCTCCACTTT. Its translation is CASSLVGGANSPLHF. The genes are TRBV5-1 and TRBJ1-6; TRBD1 is a possible D gene (6 bases). The CDR3 runs 15 residues. The V gene's germline CDR1 is SGHRS and CDR2 YFSETQ. V was trimmed by 0 bases and J by 7 bases, leaving 11 bases between them.

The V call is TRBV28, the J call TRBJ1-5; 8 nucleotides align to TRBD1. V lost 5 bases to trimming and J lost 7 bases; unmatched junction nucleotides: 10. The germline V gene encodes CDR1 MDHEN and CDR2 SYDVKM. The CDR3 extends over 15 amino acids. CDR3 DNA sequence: TGTGCCAGCAGTCTGATGGACAGGGAGAGGCAGCCCCAGCATTTT. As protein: CASSLMDRERQPQHF.

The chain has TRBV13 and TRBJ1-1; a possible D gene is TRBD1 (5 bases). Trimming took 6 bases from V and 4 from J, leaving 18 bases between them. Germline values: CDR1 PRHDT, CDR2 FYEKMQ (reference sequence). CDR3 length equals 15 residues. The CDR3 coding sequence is TGTGCCAGCAGTCCACGGCCGGGGGAGGGCACTGAAGCTTTCTTT. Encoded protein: CASSPRPGEGTEAFF. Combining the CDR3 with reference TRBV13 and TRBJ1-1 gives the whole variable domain AAGVIQSPRHLIKEKRETATLKCYPIPRHDTVYWYQQGPGQDPQFLISFYEKMQSDKGSIPDRFSAQQFSDYHSELNMSSLELGDSALYFCASSPRPGEGTEAFFGQGTRLTVV.

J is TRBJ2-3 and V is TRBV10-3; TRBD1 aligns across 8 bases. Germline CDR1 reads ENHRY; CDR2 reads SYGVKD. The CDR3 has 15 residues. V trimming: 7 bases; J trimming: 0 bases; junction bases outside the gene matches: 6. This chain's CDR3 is CAITPDRDSTDTQYF. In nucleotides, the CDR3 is TGTGCCATCACCCCGGACAGGGATAGCACAGATACGCAGTATTTT.

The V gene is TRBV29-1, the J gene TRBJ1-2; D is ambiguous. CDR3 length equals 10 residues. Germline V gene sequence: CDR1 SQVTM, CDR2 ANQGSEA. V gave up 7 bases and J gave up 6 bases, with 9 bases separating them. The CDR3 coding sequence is TGCAGCGCCGAATCAGATGGCTACACCTTC. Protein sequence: CSAESDGYTF.